Shown below are 21 T cell receptor beta chains from a single sample sequenced in a study of shared clonotypes between healthy human individuals. The data were produced by immunoSEQ multiplex PCR, yet TCRdb's version contains in-frame clones alone and is incomplete. The sample gives some 530,000 clones, about 85% of which show up once; about 13% is in the top ten. Sample: PBMCs. All receptors come from a woman in her forties in good health. Some clones in this sample may be carry-over from other donors' samples.

CDR3 DNA: TGTGCCAGCAGTGAAGGTGGGGCAGAAATTACCGGGGAGCTGTTTTTT. It codes for CASSEGGAEITGELFF. This chain uses TRBV6-4 with TRBJ2-2; TRBD1 is a possible D gene (5 bases). This CDR3 comprises 16 residues. V lost 3 bases to trimming and J lost 5 bases, with 16 bases between them. CDR1 MRHNA and CDR2 SNTAGT come from the germline V gene.

This clone was seen repeatedly, ten times or more. Additional DNA sequences in this sample encode the identical CDR3. This sequence joins TRBV28 and TRBJ2-5; 9 bases align to TRBD1. Germline trimming cut 2 bases from V and 1 base from J; bases unmatched to any gene: 8. From germline, CDR1 is MDHEN and CDR2 SYDVKM. CDR3 length: 17 amino acids. The CDR3 DNA follows: TGTGCCAGCAGTTTAGGCGGGACAGGGTATGGCCAAGAGACCCAGTACTTC. This sequence encodes CASSLGGTGYGQETQYF.

V usage is TRBV5-5 and J usage is TRBJ1-4; D unclear. The germline V and J ends were trimmed by 2 bases and 3 bases, with 5 bases remaining between them. CDR1 and CDR2 (germline): SGHKS, YYEKEE (reference sequence). This CDR3 comprises 13 residues. The DNA for the CDR3 is TGTGCCAGCAGCTTTTCACCTAATGAAAAACTGTTTTTT. As protein: CASSFSPNEKLFF.

The chain combines TRBV6-6 with TRBJ2-7; a possible D gene is TRBD2 (6 bases). Per the germline V gene, CDR1 is MNHNY and CDR2 is SVGAGI (reference sequence). The CDR3 sequence is 16 residues long. Trimming shortened V by 0 bases and J by 0 bases, and 12 bases separated the two germline ends. CDR3 sequence reads: CASSYSPQRASYEQYF. CDR3 nucleotide sequence: TGTGCCAGCAGTTACTCGCCCCAGCGGGCCTCCTACGAGCAGTACTTC.

About this clone itself: A much larger clonotype is one base distant, so this may be a read error. The genes are TRBV14 and TRBJ2-7; maybe TRBD1 (5 bases). Deletions cut 5 bases from V and 2 bases from J, with 16 bases between. Per the germline V gene, CDR1 is SGHDN and CDR2 is FVKESK. This CDR3 region has 15 residues. CDR3 protein: CASSSLRQFPYEQYF. The CDR3 DNA is TGTGCCAGCAGCTCTCTGAGACAGTTCCCCTACGAGCAGTACTTC.

The V call is TRBV10-1, the J call TRBJ1-4; perhaps TRBD1 as D (6 bases). The CDR3 extends over 12 amino acids. V lost 2 bases, J lost 8 bases, and 6 bases lay in between. In germline, CDR1 is WNHNN, CDR2 SYGVQD (reference sequence). Written as DNA, the CDR3 is TGCGCCAGCAGTGAGAGGGGGGAAAAACTGTTTTTT. Translation: CASSERGEKLFF.

V usage is TRBV4-2 and J usage is TRBJ2-3; TRBD2 matches at 10 bases. This CDR3 has 16 residues. Germline V gives CDR1 LGHNA, CDR2 YNFKEQ. V dropped 0 bases and J dropped 4; count of bases not matched to a gene: 4. The DNA of the CDR3 is TGTGCCAGCAGCCAAGATCCTAGCGGGAGCCCAGATACGCAGTATTTT. Translation: CASSQDPSGSPDTQYF.

The chain uses TRBV19 and TRBJ1-1; weak D call: TRBD1 (6 bases). Germline CDR1 reads LNHDA; CDR2 reads SQIVND (reference sequence). V was trimmed by 9 bases and J by 3 bases, leaving 14 bases between them. The CDR3 extends over 13 amino acids. The CDR3 loop is CASLTEGDTEAFF. CDR3 sequence (DNA): TGTGCCAGCTTGACAGAGGGGGACACTGAAGCTTTCTTT.

The V and J genes are TRBV5-1 and TRBJ2-7, with D perhaps being TRBD1 or TRBD2 (6 bases each). Between the trimmed V and J ends, which lost 6 bases and 2 bases, there was a span of 15 bases. This CDR3 spans 14 amino acids. Looked up from germline, CDR1 is SGHRS and CDR2 is YFSETQ. CDR3 sequence reads: CASTPGGQAYEQYF. In nucleotides, the CDR3 is TGCGCCAGCACCCCCGGGGGACAAGCCTACGAGCAGTACTTC.

V usage is TRBV15 and J usage is TRBJ2-1; D might be TRBD2 (6 bases). Germline CDR1 and CDR2: LNHNV and YYDKDF (reference sequence). Trimming took off 3 bases at V and 1 base at J, with 13 bases between the two ends. This CDR3 contains 16 residues. CDR3 in amino acids: CATSRGGRPSYNEQFF. CDR3 DNA sequence: TGTGCCACCAGCAGGGGGGGACGCCCATCCTACAATGAGCAGTTCTTC.

In this sample, this clone turned up a few times. The V gene is TRBV18, the J gene TRBJ1-4; no firm D call. Germline CDR1 is KGHSH and CDR2 is LQKENI. V lost 4 bases, J lost 8 bases, and 11 bases lay in between. This CDR3 has 13 amino acids. CDR3 loop: CASSQGSEEKLFF. In DNA form, the CDR3 reads TGTGCCAGCTCACAGGGATCGGAGGAAAAACTGTTTTTT.

The chain has TRBV11-2 and TRBJ2-5; 10 bases line up with TRBD2. The germline V gene encodes CDR1 SGHAT and CDR2 FQNNGV. The CDR3 extends over 15 amino acids. V lost 1 base and J lost 4; bases outside the gene matches: 3. The CDR3 coding sequence is TGTGCCAGCAGCTTAGGAGCTAGCGGGAGAGAGACCCAGTACTTC. Amino acid sequence: CASSLGASGRETQYF.

The chain combines TRBV4-2 with TRBJ2-7; D tentatively fits TRBD1 or TRBD2 (5 bases each). CDR3 length: 13 residues. The germline V and J ends were trimmed by 3 bases and 7 bases, with 13 bases remaining between them. In germline, CDR1 is LGHNA, CDR2 YNFKEQ. CDR3 sequence: CASSQATGAEQYF. The CDR3 DNA follows: TGTGCCAGCAGCCAGGCTACCGGGGCGGAGCAGTACTTC.

On this clone itself: At one boundary the junction diverges from the germline segment, which might be a read error. The chain combines TRBV30 with TRBJ1-1, with no clear D. The CDR3 has 14 amino acids. Germline assignment: CDR1 GTSNPN and CDR2 SVGIG (reference sequence). The DNA for the CDR3 is TGTGCCTGGGGTGTAACCCCCCAAAAGCCTGAAGCTTTCTTT. It specifies CAWGVTPQKPEAFF.

The J gene is TRBJ1-3, the V gene TRBV28, with D uncertain. V was clipped by 6 bases and J by 0 bases, with 12 bases between them. CDR1 is MDHEN and CDR2 is SYDVKM in the germline V gene. The CDR3 has 15 amino acids. CDR3: CASRDYRSSGNTIYF. The DNA of the CDR3 is TGTGCCAGCAGGGACTACCGGAGCTCTGGAAACACCATATATTTT.

J is TRBJ2-2 and V is TRBV19; tentative D call: TRBD2 (6 bases). V was clipped by 3 bases and J by 3 bases, with 14 bases between them. The CDR3 extends over 16 amino acids. In germline, CDR1 is LNHDA, CDR2 SQIVND (reference sequence). CDR3 sequence: CASSIRGRIYTGELFF. The CDR3 DNA reads TGTGCCAGTAGTATTCGGGGGAGGATCTACACCGGGGAGCTGTTTTTT.

The rearrangement links TRBV5-4 to TRBJ2-7; 7 bases fit TRBD1. CDR1 and CDR2 (germline): SGHNT, YYREEE (reference sequence). Trimming removed 3 bases from V and 2 bases from J; junction bases left unmatched: 8. The CDR3 loop spans 15 amino acids. The CDR3 nucleotides are TGTGCCAGCAGCTACCGACAGGGAATTACCTACGAGCAGTACTTC. Its protein is CASSYRQGITYEQYF.

CDR3 sequence: CASSSGRFQETQYF. The CDR3 coding sequence is TGTGCCAGCAGCAGCGGGAGGTTCCAAGAGACCCAGTACTTC. The V call is TRBV2, the J call TRBJ2-5; TRBD2 agrees at 9 bases. V shed 6 bases and J 1 base; nucleotides not matched to a gene: 3. This CDR3 region has 14 residues. CDR1 and CDR2 (germline): SNHLY, FYNNEI.

J is TRBJ2-2 and V is TRBV11-3; tentatively, D is TRBD1 or TRBD2 (5 bases each). The CDR3 is 15 residues long. Germline loops: CDR1 SGHNT, CDR2 YENEEA. V was pared by 3 bases and J by 4 bases, with 12 bases between. The CDR3 nucleotides read TGTGCCAGCAGCTTGGGGACCTCGATCACCGGGGAGCTGTTTTTT. Residues: CASSLGTSITGELFF.

This clone has a single count. This chain uses TRBV7-2 with TRBJ2-7; D might be TRBD1 (6 bases). Germline CDR1 SGHTA, CDR2 FQGNSA. The V and J ends lost 3 bases and 4 bases respectively, with 16 bases between them. The CDR3 is 15 amino acids. Here the CDR3 reads CASSLTSTGPYEQYF. Here the CDR3 DNA reads TGTGCCAGCAGCTTGACGTCGACAGGCCCATACGAGCAGTACTTC.

This chain links TRBV5-1 with TRBJ1-2; 10 bases fit TRBD1. CDR1 and CDR2 (germline): SGHRS, YFSETQ. This CDR3 is 14 amino acids long. J gave up 5 bases and V 4 bases, and 5 bases lay outside the gene matches. Here the CDR3 DNA reads TGCGCCAGCAGCCCTGGGGGACAGGGGTATGGCTACACCTTC. Translating it yields CASSPGGQGYGYTF.